This note documents a single T cell receptor (beta chain) sequence. This record belongs to a study of blood T cell repertoires in COVID-19. Sequenced by immunoSEQ multiplex PCR; TCRdb stores in-frame clones only, minus some. The table lists 450,000 to 500,000 clones, 75% to 90% of them singletons, with under 0.85% in the top ten. With 10 bases removed from V and 1 base from J, the gap between germline ends came to 10 bases. Germline assignment: CDR1 MDHEN and CDR2 SYDVKM. The CDR3 has 12 residues. V is TRBV28 and J is TRBJ1-1, with D possibly TRBD1 on 5 matching bases. The TCR was taken from a woman aged 18-30 years who had recovered from COVID-19. Sequencing input: PBMCs or T cells enriched from blood (not recorded which). CDR3 sequence: CAILTANTEAFF. Written as DNA, the CDR3 is TGTGCCATCTTGACAGCGAACACTGAAGCTTTCTTT.